This TCR beta chain was identified in a study of blood T cell repertoires in COVID-19. On the study more broadly: Specimens from acute and convalescent COVID-19 originated in the United States, Italy and Spain. PBMCs, B-cell-depleted T cells, or T cells were the source of the cDNA or gDNA that made up the material.

Between the trimmed V and J ends, which lost 2 bases and 6 bases, there was a span of 14 bases. From germline, CDR1 is SGHVS and CDR2 FQNEAQ. The CDR3 consists of 15 residues. In the original analysis: Estimates of nucleated cell counts were drawn from the amplification of reference gene primers. The repertoire was sequenced with immunoSEQ multiplex PCR; TCRdb's copy has only in-frame clones and lacks some. V, J and clone size reflect that table, while D and trimming were determined from the DNA. The sample holds 270,000 or so clones, around 82% seen once. The chain combines TRBV7-8 with TRBJ2-1, with no clear D. Sequenced material: peripheral blood. This receptor was taken from a human donor in a cohort sampled during active COVID-19. The CDR3 bases are TGTGCCAGCAGCTTAAACTTTGGGCAGTTCAATGAGCAGTTCTTC. Protein sequence: CASSLNFGQFNEQFF.